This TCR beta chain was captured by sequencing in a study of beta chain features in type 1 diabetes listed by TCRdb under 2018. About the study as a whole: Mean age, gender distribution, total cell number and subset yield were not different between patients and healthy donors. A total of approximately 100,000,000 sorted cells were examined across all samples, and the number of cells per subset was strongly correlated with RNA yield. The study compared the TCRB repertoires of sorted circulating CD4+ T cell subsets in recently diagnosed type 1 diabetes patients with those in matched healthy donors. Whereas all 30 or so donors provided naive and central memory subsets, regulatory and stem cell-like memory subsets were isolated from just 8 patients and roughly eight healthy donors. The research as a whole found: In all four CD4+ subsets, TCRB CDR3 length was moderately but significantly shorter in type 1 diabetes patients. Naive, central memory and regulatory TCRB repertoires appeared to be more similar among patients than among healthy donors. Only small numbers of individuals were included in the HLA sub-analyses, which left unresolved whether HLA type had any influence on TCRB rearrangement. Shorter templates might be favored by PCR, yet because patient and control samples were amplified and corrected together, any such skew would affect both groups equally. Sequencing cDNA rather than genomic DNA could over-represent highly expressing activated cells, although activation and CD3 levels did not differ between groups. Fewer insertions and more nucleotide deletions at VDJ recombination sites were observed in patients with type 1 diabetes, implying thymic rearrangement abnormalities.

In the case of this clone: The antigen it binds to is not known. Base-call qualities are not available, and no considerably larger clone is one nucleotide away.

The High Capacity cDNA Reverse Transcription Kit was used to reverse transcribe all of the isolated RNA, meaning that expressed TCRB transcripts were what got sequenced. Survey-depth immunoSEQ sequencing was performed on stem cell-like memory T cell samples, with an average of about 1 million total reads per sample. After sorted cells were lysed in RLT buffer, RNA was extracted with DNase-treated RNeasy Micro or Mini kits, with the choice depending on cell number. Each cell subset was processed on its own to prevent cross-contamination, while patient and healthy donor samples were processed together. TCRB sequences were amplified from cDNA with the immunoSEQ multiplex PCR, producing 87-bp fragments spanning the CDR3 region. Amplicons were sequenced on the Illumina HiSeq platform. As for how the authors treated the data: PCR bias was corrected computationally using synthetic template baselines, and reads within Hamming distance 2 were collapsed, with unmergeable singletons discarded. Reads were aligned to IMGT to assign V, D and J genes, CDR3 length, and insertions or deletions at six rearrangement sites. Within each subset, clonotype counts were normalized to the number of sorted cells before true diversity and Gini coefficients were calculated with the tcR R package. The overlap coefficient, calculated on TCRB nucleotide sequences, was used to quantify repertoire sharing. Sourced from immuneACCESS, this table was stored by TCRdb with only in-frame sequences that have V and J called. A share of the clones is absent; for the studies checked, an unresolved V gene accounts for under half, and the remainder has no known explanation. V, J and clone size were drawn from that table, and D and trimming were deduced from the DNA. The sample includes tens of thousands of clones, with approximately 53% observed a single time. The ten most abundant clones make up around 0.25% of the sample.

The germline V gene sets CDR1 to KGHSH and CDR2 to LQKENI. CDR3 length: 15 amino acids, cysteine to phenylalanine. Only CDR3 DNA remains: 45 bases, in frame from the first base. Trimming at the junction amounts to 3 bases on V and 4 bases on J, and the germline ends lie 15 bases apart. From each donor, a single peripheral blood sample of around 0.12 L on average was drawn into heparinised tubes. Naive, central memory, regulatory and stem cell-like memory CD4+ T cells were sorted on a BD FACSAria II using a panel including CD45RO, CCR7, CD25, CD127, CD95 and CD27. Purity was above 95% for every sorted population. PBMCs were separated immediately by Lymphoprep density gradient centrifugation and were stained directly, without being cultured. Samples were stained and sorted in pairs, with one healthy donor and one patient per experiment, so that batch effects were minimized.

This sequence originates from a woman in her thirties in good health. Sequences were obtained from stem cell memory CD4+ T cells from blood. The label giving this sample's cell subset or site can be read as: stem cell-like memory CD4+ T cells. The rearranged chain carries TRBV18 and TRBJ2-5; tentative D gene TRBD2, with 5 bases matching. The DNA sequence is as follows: TGTGCCAGCTCACCCGTGCGGGCCCCGGGAGAGACCCAGTACTTC. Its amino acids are CASSPVRAPGETQYF.